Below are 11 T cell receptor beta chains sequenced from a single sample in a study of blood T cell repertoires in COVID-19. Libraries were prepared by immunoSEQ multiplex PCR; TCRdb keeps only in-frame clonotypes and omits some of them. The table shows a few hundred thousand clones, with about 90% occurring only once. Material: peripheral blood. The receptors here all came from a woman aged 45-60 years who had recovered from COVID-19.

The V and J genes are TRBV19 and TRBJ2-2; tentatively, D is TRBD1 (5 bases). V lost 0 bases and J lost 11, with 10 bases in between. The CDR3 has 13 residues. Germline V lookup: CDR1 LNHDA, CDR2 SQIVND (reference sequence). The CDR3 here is CASSIEQGLELFF. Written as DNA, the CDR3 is TGTGCCAGTAGTATAGAGCAGGGATTAGAGCTGTTTTTT.

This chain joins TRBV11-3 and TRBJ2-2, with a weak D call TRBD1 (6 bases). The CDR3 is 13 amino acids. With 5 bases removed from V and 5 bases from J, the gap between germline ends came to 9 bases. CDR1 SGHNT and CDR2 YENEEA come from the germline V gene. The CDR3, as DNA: TGTGCCAGCAGCATGAGGGGGACCGGGGAGCTGTTTTTT. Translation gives CASSMRGTGELFF.

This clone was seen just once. CDR3 amino acids: CSVQGQVKADTEAFF. The CDR3 region has the DNA TGCAGCGTACAGGGACAGGTCAAGGCGGACACTGAAGCTTTCTTT. This rearrangement joins TRBV29-1 to TRBJ1-1; 8 bases are shared with TRBD1. V lost 6 bases to trimming and J lost 3 bases; unmatched junction nucleotides: 12. Germline assignment: CDR1 SQVTM and CDR2 ANQGSEA. CDR3 length: 15 amino acids.

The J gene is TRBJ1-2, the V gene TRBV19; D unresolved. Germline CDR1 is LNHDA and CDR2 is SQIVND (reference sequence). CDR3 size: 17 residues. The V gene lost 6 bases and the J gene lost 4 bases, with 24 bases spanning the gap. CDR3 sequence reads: CASSPRVGSAGRYGYTF. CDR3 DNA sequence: TGTGCCAGTAGCCCGAGGGTTGGGTCCGCCGGCCGCTATGGCTACACCTTC. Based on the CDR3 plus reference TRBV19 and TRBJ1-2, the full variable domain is DGGITQSPKYLFRKEGQNVTLSCEQNLNHDAMYWYRQDPGQGLRLIYYSQIVNDFQKGDIAEGYSVSREKKESFPLTVTSAQKNPTAFYLCASSPRVGSAGRYGYTFGSGTRLTVV.

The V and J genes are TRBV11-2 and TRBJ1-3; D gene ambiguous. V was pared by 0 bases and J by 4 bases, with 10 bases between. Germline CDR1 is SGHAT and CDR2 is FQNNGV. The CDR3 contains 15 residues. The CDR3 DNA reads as TGTGCCAGCAGCTTAGATCGGCGCGGCGGAAACACCATATATTTT. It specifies CASSLDRRGGNTIYF.

The CDR3 here is CASSYFEQYF. The CDR3 nucleotides are TGCGCCAGCAGCTACTTCGAGCAGTACTTC. This sequence joins TRBV5-1 and TRBJ2-7; unclear D gene. Germline V gene data show CDR1 as SGHRS and CDR2 as YFSETQ. CDR3 length: 10 residues. Trimming took 3 bases from V and 6 from J, leaving 4 bases between them.

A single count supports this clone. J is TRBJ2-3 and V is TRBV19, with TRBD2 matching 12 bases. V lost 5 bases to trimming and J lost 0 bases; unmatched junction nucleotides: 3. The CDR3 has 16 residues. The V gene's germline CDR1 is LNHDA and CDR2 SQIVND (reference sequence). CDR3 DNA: TGTGCCAGTAGTGTACTAGCGGGGGGAAGCACAGATACGCAGTATTTT. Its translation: CASSVLAGGSTDTQYF.

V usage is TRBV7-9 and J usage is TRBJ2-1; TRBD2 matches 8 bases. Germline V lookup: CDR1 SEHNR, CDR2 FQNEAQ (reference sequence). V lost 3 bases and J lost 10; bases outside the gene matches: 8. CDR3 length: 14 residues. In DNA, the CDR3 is TGTGCCAGCAGCTTTTACTCCTCTAGCGGGGAGCAGTTCTTC. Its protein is CASSFYSSSGEQFF.

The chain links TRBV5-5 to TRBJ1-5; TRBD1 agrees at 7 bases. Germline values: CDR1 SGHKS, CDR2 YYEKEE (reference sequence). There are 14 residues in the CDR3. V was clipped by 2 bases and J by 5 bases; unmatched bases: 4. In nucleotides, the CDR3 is TGTGCCAGCAGCTTTGACAGGGTTCATCAGCCCCAGCATTTT. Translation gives CASSFDRVHQPQHF.

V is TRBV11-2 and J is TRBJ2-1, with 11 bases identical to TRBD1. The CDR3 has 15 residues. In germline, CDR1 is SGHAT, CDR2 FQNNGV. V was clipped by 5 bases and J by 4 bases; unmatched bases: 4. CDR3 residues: CASSADRGQYNEQFF. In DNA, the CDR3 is TGTGCCAGCAGCGCGGACAGGGGGCAATACAATGAGCAGTTCTTC.

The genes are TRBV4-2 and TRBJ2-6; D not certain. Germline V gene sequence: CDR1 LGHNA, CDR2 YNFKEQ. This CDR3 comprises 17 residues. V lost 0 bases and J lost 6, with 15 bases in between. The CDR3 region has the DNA TGTGCCAGCAGCCAAGATCAGGCCGCTGGCTCGGCCAACGTCCTGACTTTC. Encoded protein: CASSQDQAAGSANVLTF.